A single sample gave rise to the 5 T cell receptor beta chains below, sequenced in a study of shared T cell receptors in the human thymus. The assay was immunoSEQ multiplex PCR, and TCRdb's table has in-frame clones only and misses some. Among 700,000 or so clones listed, approximately 85% were seen once. The same specimen was also included in a second study, on human thymus T cells.

Sequencing was carried out using thymocytes. These receptors all come from a girl under three years old with a congenital heart defect.

The chain combines TRBV11-2 with TRBJ1-1, with 8 bases fitting TRBD1. V was pared by 3 bases and J by 2 bases, with 5 bases of the junction left unmatched. Germline V gene data show CDR1 as SGHAT and CDR2 as FQNNGV. The CDR3 has 15 amino acids. Written as DNA, the CDR3 is TGTGCCAGCAGCTTTAAGGGACAGGACAACACTGAAGCTTTCTTT. This encodes CASSFKGQDNTEAFF.

The chain employs TRBV28 and TRBJ1-5; tentative D call: TRBD1 (6 bases). CDR1 MDHEN and CDR2 SYDVKM come from the germline V gene. The CDR3 is 14 residues long. V lost 8 bases and J lost 6, with 17 bases in between. CDR3 nucleotide sequence: TGTGCCAGCCTCCTTACAGGGCTCGGTCAGCCCCAGCATTTT. It encodes CASLLTGLGQPQHF.

This clone was detected only once. The chain is built from TRBV7-3 and TRBJ2-7; 12 nucleotides align to TRBD2. The trim removed 5 bases at V and 2 bases at J, leaving 4 bases unmatched. This CDR3 spans 15 amino acids. Germline CDR1 is SGHTA and CDR2 is FQGTGA. CDR3 protein: CASSTWTSGAYEQYF. The CDR3 bases are TGTGCCAGCAGCACCTGGACTAGCGGGGCCTACGAGCAGTACTTC.

As regards this clone: The same CDR3 also results from other DNA sequences found in this sample. The chain has TRBV5-1 and TRBJ1-5, with 9 bases lining up with TRBD1. The trim removed 4 bases at V and 3 bases at J, leaving 5 bases unmatched. The CDR3 is 15 amino acids. The germline V gene has CDR1 SGHRS and CDR2 YFSETQ. The CDR3 DNA reads TGCGCCAGCAGCCCCGGACAGGGGCCCAATCAGCCCCAGCATTTT. This sequence encodes CASSPGQGPNQPQHF.

The rearrangement joins TRBV15 to TRBJ1-1; D unclear. This CDR3 contains 13 residues. Germline lookup yields CDR1 LNHNV and CDR2 YYDKDF (reference sequence). Trimming cost V 5 bases and J 5 bases, with 12 bases left between them. The CDR3 reads CATSLISGTEAFF. For the CDR3, the DNA is TGTGCCACCAGCTTAATCTCGGGGACTGAAGCTTTCTTT.